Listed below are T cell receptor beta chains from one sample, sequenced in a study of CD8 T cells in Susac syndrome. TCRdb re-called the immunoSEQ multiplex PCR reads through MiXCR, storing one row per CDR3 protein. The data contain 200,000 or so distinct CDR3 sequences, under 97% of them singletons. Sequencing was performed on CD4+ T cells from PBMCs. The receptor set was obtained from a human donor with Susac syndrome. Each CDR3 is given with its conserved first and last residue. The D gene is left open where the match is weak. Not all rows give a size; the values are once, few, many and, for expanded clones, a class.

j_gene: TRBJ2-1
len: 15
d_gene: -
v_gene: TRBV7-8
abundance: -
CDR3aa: CASSLSRDTMIGQFF
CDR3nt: TGTGCCAGCAGCTTAAGCCGGGATACAATGATTGGGCAGTTCTTC

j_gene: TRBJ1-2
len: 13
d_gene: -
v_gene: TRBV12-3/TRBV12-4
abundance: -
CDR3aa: CASTPGTSSGYTF
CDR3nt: TGTGCCAGCACCCCGGGGACAAGTAGTGGCTACACCTTC

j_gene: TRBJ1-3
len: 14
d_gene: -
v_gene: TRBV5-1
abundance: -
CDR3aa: CASSLDASPNTIYF
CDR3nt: TGCGCCAGCAGCTTGGACGCTAGTCCAAACACCATATATTTT

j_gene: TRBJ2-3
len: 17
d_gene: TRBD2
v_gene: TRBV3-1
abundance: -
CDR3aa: CASSSPRLAGIADTQYF
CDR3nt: TGTGCCAGCAGCTCGCCAAGACTAGCGGGGATCGCAGATACGCAGTATTTT

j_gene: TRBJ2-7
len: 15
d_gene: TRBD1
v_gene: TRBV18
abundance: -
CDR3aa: CASSLGQGFSYEQYF
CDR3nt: TGTGCCAGCTCACTCGGACAGGGATTTTCCTACGAGCAGTACTTC

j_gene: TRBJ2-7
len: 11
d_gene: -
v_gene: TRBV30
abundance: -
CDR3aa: CAWSGVYEQYF
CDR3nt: TGTGCCTGGAGTGGGGTCTACGAGCAGTACTTC

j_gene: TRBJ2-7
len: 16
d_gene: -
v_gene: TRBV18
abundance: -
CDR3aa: CASSPPGAGASYEQYF
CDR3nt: TGTGCCAGCTCACCCCCGGGGGCGGGGGCCAGCTACGAGCAGTACTTC

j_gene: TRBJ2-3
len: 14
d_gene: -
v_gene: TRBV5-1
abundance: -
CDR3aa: CASTAGYGTDTQYF
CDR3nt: TGCGCCAGCACTGCGGGGTATGGCACAGATACGCAGTATTTT

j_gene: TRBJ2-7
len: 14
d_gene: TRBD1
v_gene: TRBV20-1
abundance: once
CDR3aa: CSARAGTGPYEQYF
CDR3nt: TGCAGTGCTAGAGCCGGGACAGGCCCCTACGAGCAGTACTTC

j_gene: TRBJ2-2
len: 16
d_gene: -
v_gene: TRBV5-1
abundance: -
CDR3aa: CASSLEGHRYTGELFF
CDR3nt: TGCGCCAGCAGCTTGGAGGGGCACCGGTACACCGGGGAGCTGTTTTTT

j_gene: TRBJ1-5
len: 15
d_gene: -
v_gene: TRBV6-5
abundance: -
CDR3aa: CASSIGYRGNQPQHF
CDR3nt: TGTGCCAGCAGCATAGGCTATAGGGGCAATCAGCCCCAGCATTTT

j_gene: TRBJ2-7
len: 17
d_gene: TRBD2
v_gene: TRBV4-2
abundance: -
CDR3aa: CASSQVHLGGELYEQYF
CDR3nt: TGTGCCAGCAGCCAAGTTCATCTGGGGGGGGAACTCTACGAGCAGTACTTC

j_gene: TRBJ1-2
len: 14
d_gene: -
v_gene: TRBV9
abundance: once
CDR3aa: CASSVDARGYGYTF
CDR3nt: TGTGCCAGCAGCGTAGACGCGAGGGGCTATGGCTACACCTTC

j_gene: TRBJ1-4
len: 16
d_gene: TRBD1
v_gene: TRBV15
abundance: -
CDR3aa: CATSRAIGTGKGKLFF
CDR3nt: TGTGCCACCAGCAGAGCGATTGGGACAGGGAAGGGGAAACTGTTTTTT

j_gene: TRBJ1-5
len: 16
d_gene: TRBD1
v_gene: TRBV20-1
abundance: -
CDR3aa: CSARRSTGDGNQPQHF
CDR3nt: TGCAGTGCTCGGAGATCTACAGGGGATGGCAATCAGCCCCAGCATTTT

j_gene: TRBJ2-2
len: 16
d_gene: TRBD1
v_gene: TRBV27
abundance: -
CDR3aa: CASSLLGTVNTGELFF
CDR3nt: TGTGCCAGCAGTTTATTAGGGACAGTTAACACCGGGGAGCTGTTTTTT

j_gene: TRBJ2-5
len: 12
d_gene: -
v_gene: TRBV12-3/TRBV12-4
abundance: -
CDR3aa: CASSPLNEVQYF
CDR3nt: TGTGCCAGCAGCCCCCTGAACGAGGTCCAGTACTTC

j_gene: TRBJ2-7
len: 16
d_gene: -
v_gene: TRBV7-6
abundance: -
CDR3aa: CASSLASGTESYEQYF
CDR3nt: TGTGCCAGCAGCTTAGCAAGCGGGACAGAATCCTACGAGCAGTACTTC

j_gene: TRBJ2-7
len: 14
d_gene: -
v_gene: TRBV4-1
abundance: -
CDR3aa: CASSQDEGRGEQYF
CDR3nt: TGCGCCAGCAGCCAAGATGAGGGGAGAGGGGAGCAGTACTTC

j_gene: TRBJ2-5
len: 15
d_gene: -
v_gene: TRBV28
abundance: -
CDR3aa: CASSPRAPGQETQYF
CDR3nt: TGTGCCAGCAGTCCCCGGGCCCCGGGCCAAGAGACCCAGTACTTC

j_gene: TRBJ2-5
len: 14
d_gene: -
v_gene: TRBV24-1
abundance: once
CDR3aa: CATSERQTQETQYF
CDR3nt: TGTGCCACCAGTGAAAGACAGACCCAAGAGACCCAGTACTTC

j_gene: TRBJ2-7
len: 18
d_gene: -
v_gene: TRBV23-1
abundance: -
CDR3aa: CASSQSPTEKQPNHEQYF
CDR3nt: TGCGCCAGCAGTCAATCTCCCACGGAGAAACAACCGAACCACGAGCAGTACTTC

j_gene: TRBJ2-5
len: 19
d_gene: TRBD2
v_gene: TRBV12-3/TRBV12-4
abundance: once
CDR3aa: CASSLGAPLVAGEQETQYF
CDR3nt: TGTGCCAGCAGTTTAGGCGCTCCCTTGGTAGCGGGAGAGCAAGAGACCCAGTACTTC

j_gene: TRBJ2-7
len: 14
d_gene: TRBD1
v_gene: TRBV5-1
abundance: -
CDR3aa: CASSSGTGGLEQYF
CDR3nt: TGCGCCAGCAGCTCGGGGACAGGGGGCTTGGAGCAGTACTTC

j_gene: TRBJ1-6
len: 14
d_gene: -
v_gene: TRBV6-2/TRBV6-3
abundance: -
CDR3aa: CASTGGTTTSPLHF
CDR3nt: TGTGCCAGCACGGGGGGGACAACAACTTCACCCCTCCACTTT

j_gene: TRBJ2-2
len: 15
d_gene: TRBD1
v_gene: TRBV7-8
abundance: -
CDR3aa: CASRGTGGIIGELFF
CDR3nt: TGTGCCAGCAGAGGGACAGGGGGAATAATCGGGGAGCTGTTTTTT

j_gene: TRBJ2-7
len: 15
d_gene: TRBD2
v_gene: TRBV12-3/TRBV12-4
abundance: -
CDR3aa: CASSIRTSGGYEQYF
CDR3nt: TGTGCCAGCAGTATACGGACTAGCGGAGGTTACGAGCAGTACTTC

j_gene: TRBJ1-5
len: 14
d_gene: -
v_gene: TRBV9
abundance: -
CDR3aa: CASSVEGQRQPQHF
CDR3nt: TGTGCCAGCAGCGTAGAGGGACAAAGACAGCCCCAGCATTTT

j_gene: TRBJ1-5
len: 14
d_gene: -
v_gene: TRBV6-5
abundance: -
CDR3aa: CASSYAGGNQPQHF
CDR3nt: TGTGCCAGCAGTTACGCAGGGGGCAATCAGCCCCAGCATTTT

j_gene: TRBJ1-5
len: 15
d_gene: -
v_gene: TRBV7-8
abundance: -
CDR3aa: CASSPLTEAGVAQHF
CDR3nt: TGTGCCAGCAGCCCCCTGACAGAAGCAGGTGTAGCCCAGCATTTT

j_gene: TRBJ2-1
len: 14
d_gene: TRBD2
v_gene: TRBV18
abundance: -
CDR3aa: CASSPQLRGDEQFF
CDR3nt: TGTGCCAGCTCACCACAGTTGCGGGGGGACGAGCAGTTCTTC